The 20 T cell receptor beta chains below come from one sample, sequenced in a study of naive and memory T cell subsets. Both TRBC1 and TRBC2 were covered by a beta constant-region primer of two equimolar oligonucleotides. Using its own MiXCR run on the UMI-ligation and nested PCR reads, TCRdb lists one record per CDR3 protein. The sample lists around 40,000 distinct CDR3 sequences, less than 15% occurring once. Sequencing input: effector memory CD4+ T cells from blood. Subset: effector memory, CD45RA- CD27-. The origin of the receptors is a human donor in good health.

In this sample, this clonotype turned up many times. V usage is TRBV20-1 and J usage is TRBJ2-7; TRBD1 aligns across 7 bases. This CDR3 has 15 residues. Looked up from germline, CDR1 is DFQATT and CDR2 is SNEGSKA (reference sequence). With V trimmed by 3 bases and J by 2 bases, 10 bases remained unmatched. The CDR3 nucleotides are TGCAGTGCTAGTTTTGGGACAGCAACCACCTACGAGCAGTACTTC. Encoded protein: CSASFGTATTYEQYF.

This clonotype occurred many times. The chain combines TRBV5-1 with TRBJ2-7; D gene unclear. The CDR3 consists of 13 residues. Trimming removed 4 bases from V and 4 bases from J, with 12 bases in between. Germline V CDR1 and CDR2: SGHRS, YFSETQ. DNA of the CDR3: TGCGCCAGCAGCGGGCCCGACGAATACGAGCAGTACTTC. Protein sequence: CASSGPDEYEQYF.

This clonotype was counted many times. The chain combines TRBV20-1 with TRBJ1-5; a weak D match, TRBD1 (5 bases). CDR3 length equals 17 residues. The germline gives CDR1 DFQATT, CDR2 SNEGSKA (reference sequence). V shed 4 bases and J shed 0 bases, with 19 bases lying between them. The CDR3 protein is CSANGDSHGASNQPQHF. The CDR3 coding sequence is TGCAGTGCTAACGGGGACTCCCACGGGGCTAGCAATCAGCCCCAGCATTTT.

The chain links TRBV12-3 or TRBV12-4 to TRBJ2-1; TRBD2 agrees at 14 bases. The V segment lost 3 bases and the J segment 0 bases; nucleotides outside the gene matches: 13. The CDR3 extends over 21 amino acids. The CDR3 nucleotides are TGTGCCAGCAGTTTTAGGGCCCCGGGACTAGCGGGAGCCCACTCCTACAATGAGCAGTTCTTC. Protein product: CASSFRAPGLAGAHSYNEQFF.

This chain links TRBV15 with TRBJ1-1, with 9 positions matching TRBD1. V gave up 3 bases and J gave up 9 bases; unmatched junction bases: 5. The CDR3 runs 13 residues. CDR1 LNHNV and CDR2 YYDKDF come from the germline V gene (reference sequence). The CDR3 sequence: CATSSTNRGQAFF. CDR3 DNA sequence: TGTGCCACCAGCAGTACTAACAGGGGGCAAGCTTTCTTT.

In its sample, this clonotype was seen many times. The V and J genes are TRBV30 and TRBJ2-2, with 11 bases identical to TRBD2. The V and J ends lost 5 bases and 6 bases, in that order; junction bases with no gene match: 5. The CDR3 has 14 amino acids. Germline values: CDR1 GTSNPN, CDR2 SVGIG (reference sequence). The CDR3 coding sequence is TGTGCCTGGGGCATGGGACTAGCGGCCGGGGAGCTGTTTTTT. It specifies CAWGMGLAAGELFF.

This chain connects TRBV20-1 to TRBJ1-1, with 8 bases lining up with TRBD1. The CDR3 is made up of 16 amino acids. Per the germline V gene, CDR1 is DFQATT and CDR2 is SNEGSKA (reference sequence). V shed 3 bases, J shed 8 bases, and the junction held 17 bases outside the gene matches. The CDR3 nucleotides read TGCAGTGCTAGTGGTTCTTCAGGGGGCGTTGGCTCCGAAGCTTTCTTT. The encoded protein is CSASGSSGGVGSEAFF.

This clonotype was detected ten times or more. The J gene is TRBJ2-7, the V gene TRBV18; D call uncertain. CDR1 is KGHSH and CDR2 is LQKENI in the germline V gene. Between the trimmed V and J ends, which lost 4 bases and 2 bases, there was a span of 9 bases. The CDR3 contains 13 residues. As DNA, the CDR3 is TGTGCCAGCTCACTCGAGTCCACCTACGAGCAGTACTTC. Translation: CASSLESTYEQYF.

The chain employs TRBV12-3 or TRBV12-4 and TRBJ1-1; D might be TRBD1 (6 bases). With 5 bases removed from V and 1 base from J, the gap between germline ends came to 20 bases. This CDR3 has 17 residues. CDR3 residues: CASSLYPQRDKNTEAFF. The DNA of the CDR3 is TGTGCCAGCAGTCTATACCCGCAACGGGACAAGAACACTGAAGCTTTCTTT.

This clonotype showed up many times. This chain links TRBV7-2 with TRBJ1-4, with D hard to call. V was shortened by 4 bases and J by 7 bases, with 10 bases between the two germline ends. Germline V gene data show CDR1 as SGHTA and CDR2 as FQGNSA. CDR3 size: 13 residues. DNA for the CDR3: TGTGCCAGCAGCTCGGGGATGCGTGAAAAACTGTTTTTT. It is translated as CASSSGMREKLFF.

This clonotype was counted at least ten times. The chain recombines TRBV20-1 with TRBJ1-1, with a weak D call TRBD1 (5 bases). CDR1 and CDR2 (germline): DFQATT, SNEGSKA (reference sequence). V lost 2 bases and J 4 bases, leaving 14 bases between the germline ends. The CDR3 is 14 residues long. CDR3 coding DNA: TGCAGTGCTAGACGGCAGGGTTGGAGCACTGAAGCTTTCTTT. This sequence encodes CSARRQGWSTEAFF.

The rearrangement uses TRBV13 and TRBJ2-1, with D possibly TRBD2 on 5 matching bases. The germline V gene encodes CDR1 PRHDT and CDR2 FYEKMQ (reference sequence). CDR3 length equals 18 residues. V lost 0 bases and J 3 bases, leaving 18 bases between the germline ends. CDR3 sequence: CASSLGPLLGSYYNEQFF. The CDR3 bases are TGTGCCAGCAGCTTAGGCCCTCTACTAGGATCCTACTACAATGAGCAGTTCTTC.

This clonotype was seen a handful of times. The chain has TRBV3-1 and TRBJ1-4; a possible D gene is TRBD1 (6 bases). CDR1 is LGHDT and CDR2 is YNNKEL in the germline V gene (reference sequence). The CDR3 covers 16 residues. The ends were cut back, 4 bases at V and 7 bases at J, with 19 bases in the middle. The CDR3 spells CASSLKVSRGSEKLFF. CDR3 nucleotide sequence: TGTGCCAGCAGCCTGAAAGTATCCAGGGGCAGTGAAAAACTGTTTTTT. Full variable domain (rest looked up from reference TRBV3-1 and TRBJ1-4): DTAVSQTPKYLVTQMGNDKSIKCEQNLGHDTMYWYKQDSKKFLKIMFSYNNKELIINETVPNRFSPKSPDKAHLNLHINSLELGDSAVYFCASSLKVSRGSEKLFFGSGTQLSVL.

The chain uses TRBV27 and TRBJ2-5; 8 nucleotides line up with TRBD1. After removal of 2 bases from V and 5 bases from J, the junction contained 13 bases not matched to a gene. Germline values: CDR1 MNHEY, CDR2 SMNVEV (reference sequence). The CDR3 runs to 17 residues. The CDR3 loop is CASSLHPAPGGLETQYF. In DNA form, the CDR3 reads TGTGCCAGCAGTTTACACCCCGCTCCAGGGGGCCTGGAGACCCAGTACTTC.

In its sample, this clonotype was seen a few times. The genes are TRBV20-1 and TRBJ1-6, with D perhaps TRBD1 (6 bases). V shed 2 bases and J shed 5 bases, with 13 bases lying between them. The CDR3 covers 15 residues. The germline CDR1 and CDR2 sequences are DFQATT and SNEGSKA (reference sequence). The CDR3 loop reads CSARPPGQNNSPLHF. CDR3 DNA: TGCAGTGCTAGACCGCCCGGACAGAATAATTCACCCCTCCACTTT.

This clonotype was seen many times. V is TRBV5-4 and J is TRBJ1-6; D call uncertain. This CDR3 is 16 amino acids long. Trimming took 4 bases from V and 7 from J, leaving 18 bases between them. Germline assignment: CDR1 SGHNT and CDR2 YYREEE (reference sequence). This CDR3 reads CASSPLSGNLNSPLHF. The CDR3 DNA is TGTGCCAGCAGCCCCCTAAGTGGGAATTTAAATTCACCCCTCCACTTT.

Ten or more counts support this clonotype. V and J are TRBV7-9 and TRBJ2-3; D is uncertain. The CDR3 covers 13 residues. Per the germline V gene, CDR1 is SEHNR and CDR2 is FQNEAQ (reference sequence). The ends were cut back, 2 bases at V and 9 bases at J, with 12 bases in the middle. In nucleotides, the CDR3 is TGTGCCAGCAGCTTACTGGACCAGTCGACGCAGTATTTT. Protein: CASSLLDQSTQYF.

This clonotype was seen only a few times. The chain recombines TRBV7-9 with TRBJ2-3; 7 bases agree with TRBD2. The germline gives CDR1 SEHNR, CDR2 FQNEAQ (reference sequence). The CDR3 length is 14 residues. V dropped 1 base and J dropped 8; count of bases not matched to a gene: 6. The CDR3 nucleotides read TGTGCCAGCAGCTTAGGAAGCGGGAAGGGTACGCAGTATTTT. Encoded protein: CASSLGSGKGTQYF.

The chain uses TRBV12-3 or TRBV12-4 and TRBJ1-2; D is possibly TRBD1 (5 bases). The CDR3 has 15 amino acids. The V and J ends lost 6 bases and 5 bases respectively, with 19 bases between them. Written as DNA, the CDR3 is TGTGCCAGCAGCCGGGACGGACTAAGAGCTTATGGCTACACCTTC. Protein product: CASSRDGLRAYGYTF.

V gene TRBV9 combines with J gene TRBJ2-7; 7 nucleotides agree with TRBD2. CDR1 is SGDLS and CDR2 is YYNGEE in the germline V gene. Trimming cost V 0 bases and J 6 bases; bases outside gene matches: 12. CDR3 length equals 16 residues. The CDR3 protein is CASSVEEGRVLGEQYF. The CDR3 DNA reads TGTGCCAGCAGCGTAGAAGAGGGGAGGGTTCTTGGCGAGCAGTACTTC.